This T cell receptor beta chain is from a study of T cells in Graves' hyperthyroidism and ophthalmopathy. Notes on the study in general: Blood held most thyroid clonotypes expanded above 0.001 frequency.

RNA transcripts provided the source from which TCR beta CDR3 regions were amplified. The primer set for the first-round RT-PCR of the TCR CDR3 was HTBI. TCRdb re-called the multiplex PCR reads through MiXCR, storing one row per CDR3 protein. The data hold 550,000 to 700,000 distinct CDR3 sequences, with roughly 15% observed a single time. This clonotype appeared many times. Its target is not known. CDR3 size: 12 residues. Germline V gives CDR1 ENHRY, CDR2 SYGVKD. Trimming cost V 8 bases and J 7 bases; bases outside gene matches: 7. Lactation, pregnancy, other autoimmune disease or uncontrolled infection led to exclusion of patients. Diagnoses rested on clinical symptoms, serum thyroxine and TRAb, thyroid ultrasound and orbital computed tomography.

The V gene is TRBV10-3, the J gene TRBJ1-1, with 7 bases fitting TRBD1. The sample taken for sequencing was blood. This sequence originates from a woman in her 40s with Graves' ophthalmopathy. CDR3 protein: CAIQGPGGEAFF. In nucleotides, the CDR3 is TGTGCCATCCAGGGTCCAGGGGGTGAAGCTTTCTTT.